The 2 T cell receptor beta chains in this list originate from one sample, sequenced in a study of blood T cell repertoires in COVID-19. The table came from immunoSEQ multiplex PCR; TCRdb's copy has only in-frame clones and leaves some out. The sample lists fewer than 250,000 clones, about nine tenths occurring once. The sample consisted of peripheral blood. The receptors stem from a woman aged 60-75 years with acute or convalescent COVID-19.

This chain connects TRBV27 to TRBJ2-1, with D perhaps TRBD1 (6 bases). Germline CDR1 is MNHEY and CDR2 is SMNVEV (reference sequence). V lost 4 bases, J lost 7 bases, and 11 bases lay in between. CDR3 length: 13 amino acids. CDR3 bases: TGTGCCAGCAGTTCGTGGACAGTAAATGAGCAGTTCTTC. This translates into CASSSWTVNEQFF.

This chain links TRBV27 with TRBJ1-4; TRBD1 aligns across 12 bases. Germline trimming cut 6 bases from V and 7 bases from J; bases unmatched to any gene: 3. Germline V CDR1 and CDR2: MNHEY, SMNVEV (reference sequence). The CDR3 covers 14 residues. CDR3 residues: CASRSGQGAEKLFF. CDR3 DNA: TGTGCCAGCAGGTCGGGACAGGGGGCTGAAAAACTGTTTTTT.